These 14 T cell receptor beta chains came from one sample sequenced in a study of shared clonotypes between healthy human individuals. The method was immunoSEQ multiplex PCR; TCRdb's version includes in-frame clones alone and lacks a portion of them. The table records over 850,000 clones, 75% to 80% of them present only once. The sequencing input was memory CD4+ T cells from PBMCs. Specified subset: CD45RA-negative fraction. The source of these receptors is a young man in good health. Some clones in this sample may be carry-over from other donors' samples.

This clone came up once. Other DNA sequences from this sample encode an identical CDR3 as well. The chain has TRBV6-5 and TRBJ2-6; no reliable D call. The CDR3 covers 13 residues. The V gene's germline CDR1 is MNHEY and CDR2 SVGAGI. Between the trimmed V and J ends, which lost 6 bases and 7 bases, there was a span of 10 bases. CDR3 sequence: CASSLPGANVLTF. CDR3 DNA sequence: TGTGCCAGCAGCCTCCCCGGCGCCAACGTCCTGACTTTC.

The rearrangement uses TRBV7-9 and TRBJ2-2; 7 bases match TRBD2. Trimming at V came to 1 base and at J to 6 bases, leaving 5 bases not matched to a gene. The CDR3 spans 15 residues. Germline V gene lookup returns CDR1 SEHNR and CDR2 FQNEAQ (reference sequence). The CDR3 spells CASSLEAGVAGELFF. CDR3 nucleotide sequence: TGTGCCAGCAGCTTAGAGGCGGGAGTAGCCGGGGAGCTGTTTTTT.

The V gene is TRBV20-1, the J gene TRBJ1-4; unclear D gene. The CDR3 has 11 amino acids. The V gene lost 5 bases and the J gene lost 4 bases, with 5 bases spanning the gap. CDR1 and CDR2 (germline): DFQATT, SNEGSKA (reference sequence). DNA for the CDR3: TGCAGTGCTCCCGGTAATGAAAAACTGTTTTTT. It encodes CSAPGNEKLFF.

The gene calls are TRBV7-9 and TRBJ2-5; 11 positions agree with TRBD1. The CDR3 runs to 15 residues. J was trimmed by 4 bases and V by 1 base; bases with no gene match: 2. From germline, CDR1 is SEHNR and CDR2 FQNEAQ (reference sequence). The CDR3 here is CASSLGTGGRETQYF. As DNA, the CDR3 is TGTGCCAGCAGCTTAGGGACAGGGGGCCGAGAGACCCAGTACTTC. The full variable domain, with the rest looked up from reference TRBV7-9 and TRBJ2-5, is DTGVSQNPRHKITKRGQNVTFRCDPISEHNRLYWYRQTLGQGPEFLTYFQNEAQLEKSRLLSDRFSAERPKGSFSTLEIQRTEQGDSAMYLCASSLGTGGRETQYFGPGTRLLVL.

V and J are TRBV5-1 and TRBJ1-2; tentatively, D is TRBD1 (6 bases). This CDR3 spans 12 amino acids. V gave up 4 bases and J gave up 6 bases, with 10 bases separating them. CDR1 is SGHRS and CDR2 is YFSETQ in the germline V gene. CDR3 in amino acids: CASSARQDGYTF. CDR3 DNA sequence: TGCGCCAGCAGCGCGCGACAGGATGGCTACACCTTC.

The chain uses TRBV4-1 and TRBJ2-7; D unclear. Trimming shortened V by 3 bases and J by 7 bases, and 16 bases separated the two germline ends. Germline loops: CDR1 MGHRA, CDR2 YSYEKL. CDR3 length: 14 residues. The chain's CDR3 is CASSHDPREIEQYF. CDR3 coding DNA: TGCGCCAGCAGCCATGACCCCCGTGAGATAGAGCAGTACTTC.

V usage is TRBV10-3 and J usage is TRBJ2-5; TRBD2 matches 9 bases. This CDR3 comprises 16 residues. CDR1 is ENHRY, CDR2 SYGVKD, per germline. V gave up 6 bases and J gave up 5 bases; unmatched junction bases: 13. The chain's CDR3 is CAISPAGGAGGETQYF. The CDR3 DNA follows: TGTGCCATCAGCCCAGCGGGGGGAGCGGGAGGTGAGACCCAGTACTTC.

This rearrangement joins TRBV6-5 to TRBJ1-1; D is unresolved. The V and J ends lost 6 bases and 3 bases respectively, with 14 bases between them. Germline CDR1 MNHEY, CDR2 SVGAGI. The CDR3 length is 14 residues. The chain's CDR3 is CASRPRNTHTEAFF. The CDR3 nucleotides are TGTGCCAGCAGACCCCGGAACACCCACACTGAAGCTTTCTTT.

This clone was detected a few times. V and J are TRBV28 and TRBJ1-4; D might be TRBD1 (5 bases). Germline V CDR1 and CDR2: MDHEN, SYDVKM. Deletions cut 8 bases from V and 0 bases from J, with 13 bases between. CDR3 size: 15 residues. The DNA of the CDR3 is TGTGCCAGCGTCCCCGGGGGTGCAACTAATGAAAAACTGTTTTTT. Its protein is CASVPGGATNEKLFF.

The V and J genes are TRBV5-1 and TRBJ1-2; D may be TRBD1 (6 bases). V shed 4 bases and J shed 6 bases, with 19 bases lying between them. Germline-derived CDR1 and CDR2 are SGHRS and YFSETQ. The CDR3 is made up of 15 amino acids. The CDR3 sequence: CASSPESGAWDGYTF. Written as DNA, the CDR3 is TGCGCCAGCAGCCCGGAGTCAGGGGCGTGGGATGGCTACACCTTC.

Regarding this clone: The identical CDR3 is also encoded by other nucleotide sequences in the sample. The CDR3 DNA sequence: TGCAGCGTTGAAGGGGGAGGCCGTGGCACAGATACGCAGTATTTT. It specifies CSVEGGGRGTDTQYF. The V gene is TRBV29-1, the J gene TRBJ2-3, with D possibly TRBD2 on 6 matching bases. Germline CDR1 SQVTM, CDR2 ANQGSEA. The CDR3 is 15 residues long. Trimming shortened V by 1 base and J by 1 base, and 12 bases separated the two germline ends.

The chain uses TRBV14 and TRBJ2-1; 10 bases map to TRBD2. After removal of 2 bases from V and 9 bases from J, the junction contained 4 bases not matched to a gene. The CDR3 is 14 residues long. Germline values: CDR1 SGHDN, CDR2 FVKESK. CDR3 protein: CASSQPSGRSEQFF. CDR3 sequence (DNA): TGTGCCAGCAGCCAACCTAGCGGGAGAAGTGAGCAGTTCTTC.

This chain connects TRBV5-1 to TRBJ2-7, with TRBD1 matching over 7 bases. Germline trimming cut 1 base from V and 4 bases from J; bases unmatched to any gene: 14. This CDR3 is built from 17 residues. Germline V gives CDR1 SGHRS, CDR2 YFSETQ. The CDR3 loop reads CASSLLPRSGQSYEQYF. The CDR3 DNA sequence: TGCGCCAGCAGCTTGCTACCTCGCTCGGGACAGTCGTACGAGCAGTACTTC.

The chain is built from TRBV29-1 and TRBJ1-5; D gene ambiguous. CDR3 length equals 12 residues. Trimming removed 4 bases from V and 3 bases from J, with 7 bases in between. Germline V gene sequence: CDR1 SQVTM, CDR2 ANQGSEA. The CDR3 reads CSVVLNNQPQHF. The CDR3 DNA follows: TGCAGCGTTGTACTGAACAATCAGCCCCAGCATTTT.